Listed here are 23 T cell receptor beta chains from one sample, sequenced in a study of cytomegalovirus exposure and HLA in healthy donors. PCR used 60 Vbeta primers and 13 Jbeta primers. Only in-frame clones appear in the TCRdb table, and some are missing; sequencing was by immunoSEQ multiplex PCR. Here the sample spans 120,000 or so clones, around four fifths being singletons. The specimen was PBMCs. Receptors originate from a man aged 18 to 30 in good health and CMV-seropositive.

CDR3 residues: CATTSGGNTGELFF. The CDR3 DNA is TGTGCCACCACGAGCGGGGGGAACACCGGGGAGCTGTTTTTT. The rearrangement uses TRBV5-4 and TRBJ2-2; the match to TRBD2 covers 8 bases. This CDR3 is 14 amino acids long. Germline V CDR1 and CDR2: SGHNT, YYREEE (reference sequence). J lost 1 base, V lost 9 bases, and 5 bases had no gene match.

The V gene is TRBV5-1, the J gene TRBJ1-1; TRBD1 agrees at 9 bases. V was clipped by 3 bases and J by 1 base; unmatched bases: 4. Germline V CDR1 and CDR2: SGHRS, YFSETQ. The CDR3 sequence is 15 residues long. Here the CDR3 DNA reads TGCGCCAGCAGCTCCGGGACAGGGCCGAACACTGAAGCTTTCTTT. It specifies CASSSGTGPNTEAFF.

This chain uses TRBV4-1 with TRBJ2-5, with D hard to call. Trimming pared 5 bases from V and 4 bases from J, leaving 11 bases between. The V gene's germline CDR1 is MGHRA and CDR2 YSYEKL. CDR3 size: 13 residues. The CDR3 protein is CASSSTVRETQYF. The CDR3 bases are TGCGCCAGCAGCTCCACTGTGCGAGAGACCCAGTACTTC.

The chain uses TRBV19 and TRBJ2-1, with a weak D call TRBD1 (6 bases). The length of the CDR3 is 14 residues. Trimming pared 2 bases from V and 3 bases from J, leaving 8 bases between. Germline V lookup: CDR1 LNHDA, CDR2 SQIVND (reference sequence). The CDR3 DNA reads TGTGCCAGTAGTATAACGGACAGCTACAATGAGCAGTTCTTC. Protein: CASSITDSYNEQFF.

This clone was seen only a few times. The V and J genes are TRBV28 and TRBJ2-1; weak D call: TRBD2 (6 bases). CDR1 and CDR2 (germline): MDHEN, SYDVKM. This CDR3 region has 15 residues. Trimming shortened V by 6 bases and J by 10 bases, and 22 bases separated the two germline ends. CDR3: CASRRPRLGSREQFF. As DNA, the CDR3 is TGTGCCAGCAGACGACCCAGACTAGGTTCGCGAGAGCAGTTCTTC.

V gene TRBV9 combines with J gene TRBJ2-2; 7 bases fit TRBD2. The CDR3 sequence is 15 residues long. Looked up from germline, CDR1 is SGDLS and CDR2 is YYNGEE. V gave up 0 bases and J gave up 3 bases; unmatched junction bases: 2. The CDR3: CASSVGGGDTGELFF. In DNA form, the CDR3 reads TGTGCCAGCAGCGTAGGCGGGGGAGACACCGGGGAGCTGTTTTTT.

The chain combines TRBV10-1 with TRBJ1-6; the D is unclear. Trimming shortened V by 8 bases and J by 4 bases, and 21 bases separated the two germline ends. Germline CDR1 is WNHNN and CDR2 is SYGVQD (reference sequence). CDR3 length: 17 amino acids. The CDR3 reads CASSTSLNFFYNSPLHF. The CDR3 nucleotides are TGCGCCAGCTCAACCTCCCTAAATTTTTTTTATAATTCACCCCTCCACTTT.

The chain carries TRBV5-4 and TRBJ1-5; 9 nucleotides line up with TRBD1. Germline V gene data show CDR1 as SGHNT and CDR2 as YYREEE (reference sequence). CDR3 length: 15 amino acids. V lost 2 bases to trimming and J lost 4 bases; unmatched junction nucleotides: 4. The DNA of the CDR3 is TGTGCCAGCAGCTTCACAGGGGGCCGGAATCAGCCCCAGCATTTT. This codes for CASSFTGGRNQPQHF.

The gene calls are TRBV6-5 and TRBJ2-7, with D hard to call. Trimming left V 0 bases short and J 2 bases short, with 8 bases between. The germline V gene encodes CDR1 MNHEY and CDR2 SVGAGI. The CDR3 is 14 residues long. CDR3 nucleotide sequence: TGTGCCAGCAGTTACTCGAATGCGGCCTACGAGCAGTACTTC. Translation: CASSYSNAAYEQYF.

CDR3 residues: CASYSFAGGADTQYF. For the CDR3, the DNA is TGTGCCAGCTATTCTTTCGCTGGAGGGGCAGATACGCAGTATTTT. The chain has TRBV27 and TRBJ2-3; a weak D match, TRBD2 (6 bases). CDR1 and CDR2 from the germline V gene are MNHEY and SMNVEV (reference sequence). The CDR3 spans 15 residues. V shed 8 bases and J shed 4 bases, with 19 bases lying between them.

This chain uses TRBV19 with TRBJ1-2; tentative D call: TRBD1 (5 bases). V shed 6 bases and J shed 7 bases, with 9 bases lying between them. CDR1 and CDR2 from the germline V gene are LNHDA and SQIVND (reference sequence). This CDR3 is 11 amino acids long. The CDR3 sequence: CASSQGSGYTF. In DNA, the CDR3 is TGTGCCAGTAGCCAGGGTTCTGGCTACACCTTC.

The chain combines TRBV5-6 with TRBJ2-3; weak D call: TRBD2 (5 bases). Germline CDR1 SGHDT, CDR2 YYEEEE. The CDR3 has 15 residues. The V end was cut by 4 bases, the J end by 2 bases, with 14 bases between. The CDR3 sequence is CASSLGLLDTDTQYF. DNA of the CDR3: TGTGCCAGCAGCCTCGGACTTCTTGACACAGATACGCAGTATTTT.

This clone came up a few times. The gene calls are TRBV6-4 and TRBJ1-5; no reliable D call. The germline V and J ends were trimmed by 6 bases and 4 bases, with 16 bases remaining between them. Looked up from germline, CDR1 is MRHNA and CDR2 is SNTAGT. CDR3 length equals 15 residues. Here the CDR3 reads CASSPDPGLNQPQHF. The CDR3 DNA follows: TGTGCCAGCAGCCCGGACCCAGGACTGAATCAGCCCCAGCATTTT.

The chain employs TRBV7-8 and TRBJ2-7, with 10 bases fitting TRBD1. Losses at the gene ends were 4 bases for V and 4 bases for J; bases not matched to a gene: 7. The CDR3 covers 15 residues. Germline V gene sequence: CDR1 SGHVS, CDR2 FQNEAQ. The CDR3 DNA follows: TGTGCCAGCAGCTCAACCGGGACAGGGGAGTACGAGCAGTACTTC. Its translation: CASSSTGTGEYEQYF.

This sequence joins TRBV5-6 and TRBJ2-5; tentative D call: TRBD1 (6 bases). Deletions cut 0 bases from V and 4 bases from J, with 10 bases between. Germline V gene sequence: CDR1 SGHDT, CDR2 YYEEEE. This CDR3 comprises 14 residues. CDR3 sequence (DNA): TGTGCCAGCAGCTTGGGCCAGGGGAGAGAGACCCAGTACTTC. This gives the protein CASSLGQGRETQYF.

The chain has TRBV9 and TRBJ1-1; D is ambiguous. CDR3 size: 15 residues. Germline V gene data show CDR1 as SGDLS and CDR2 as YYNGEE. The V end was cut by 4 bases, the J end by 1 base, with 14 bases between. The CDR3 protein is CASSPMGSSNTEAFF. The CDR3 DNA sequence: TGTGCCAGCAGCCCGATGGGGAGCTCGAACACTGAAGCTTTCTTT.

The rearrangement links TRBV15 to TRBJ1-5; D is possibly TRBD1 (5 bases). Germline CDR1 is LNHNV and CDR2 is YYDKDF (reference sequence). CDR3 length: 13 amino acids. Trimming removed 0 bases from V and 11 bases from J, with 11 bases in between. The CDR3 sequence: CATSRDKGYAQHF. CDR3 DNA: TGTGCCACCAGCAGAGATAAGGGGTATGCCCAGCATTTT.

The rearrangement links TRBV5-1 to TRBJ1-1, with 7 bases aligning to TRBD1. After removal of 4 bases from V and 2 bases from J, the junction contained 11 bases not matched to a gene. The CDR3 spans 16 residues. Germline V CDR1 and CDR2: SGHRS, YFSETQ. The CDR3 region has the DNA TGCGCCAGCAGCCGCATGACCGGGACAGAAAACACTGAAGCTTTCTTT. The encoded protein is CASSRMTGTENTEAFF.

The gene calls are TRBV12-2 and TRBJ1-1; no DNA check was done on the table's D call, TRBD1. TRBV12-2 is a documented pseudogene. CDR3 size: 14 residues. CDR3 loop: CASRLRQQNTEAFF. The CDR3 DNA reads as TGTGCAAGTCGCTTAAGACAGCAGAACACTGAAGCTTTCTTT.

CDR3 amino acids: CASSEPTGPGNTIYF. CDR3 bases: TGTGCCAGCAGTGAACCCACAGGGCCCGGAAACACCATATATTTT. The chain uses TRBV25-1 and TRBJ1-3, with D possibly being TRBD1 (6 bases). CDR1 is MGHDK and CDR2 is SYGVNS in the germline V gene. With 2 bases removed from V and 4 bases from J, the gap between germline ends came to 12 bases. CDR3 length: 15 residues.

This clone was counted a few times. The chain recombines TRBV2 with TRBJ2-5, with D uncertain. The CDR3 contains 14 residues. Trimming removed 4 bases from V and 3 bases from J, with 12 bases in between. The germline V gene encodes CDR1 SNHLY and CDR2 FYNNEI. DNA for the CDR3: TGTGCCAGCAGTGTTGTATACAGAAAAGAGACCCAGTACTTC. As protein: CASSVVYRKETQYF.

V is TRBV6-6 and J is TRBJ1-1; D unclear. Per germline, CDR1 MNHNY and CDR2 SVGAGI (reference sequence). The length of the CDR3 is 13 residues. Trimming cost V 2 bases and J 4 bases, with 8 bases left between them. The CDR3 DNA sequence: TGTGCCAGCAGTTACATCCAGGTCACTGAAGCTTTCTTT. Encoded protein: CASSYIQVTEAFF.

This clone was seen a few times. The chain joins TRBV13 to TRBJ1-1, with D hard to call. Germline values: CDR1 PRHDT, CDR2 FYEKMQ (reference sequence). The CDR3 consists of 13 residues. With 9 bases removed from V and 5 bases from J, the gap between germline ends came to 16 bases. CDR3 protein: CASLGRVETEAFF. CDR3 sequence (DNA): TGTGCCAGTTTGGGGAGGGTAGAGACTGAAGCTTTCTTT. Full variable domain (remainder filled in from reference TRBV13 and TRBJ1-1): AAGVIQSPRHLIKEKRETATLKCYPIPRHDTVYWYQQGPGQDPQFLISFYEKMQSDKGSIPDRFSAQQFSDYHSELNMSSLELGDSALYFCASLGRVETEAFFGQGTRLTVV.